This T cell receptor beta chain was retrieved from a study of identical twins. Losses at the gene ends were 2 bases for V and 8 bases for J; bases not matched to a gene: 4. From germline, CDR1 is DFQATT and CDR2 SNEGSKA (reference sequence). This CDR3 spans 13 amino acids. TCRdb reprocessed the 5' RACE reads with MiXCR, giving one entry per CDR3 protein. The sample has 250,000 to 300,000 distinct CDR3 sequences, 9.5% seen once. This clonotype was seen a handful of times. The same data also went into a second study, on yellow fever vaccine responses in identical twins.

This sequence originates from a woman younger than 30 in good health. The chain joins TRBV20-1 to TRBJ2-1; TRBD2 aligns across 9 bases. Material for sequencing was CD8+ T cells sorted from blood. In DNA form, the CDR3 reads TGCAGTGCTAGACTAGCGGGATCACATGAGCAGTTCTTC. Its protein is CSARLAGSHEQFF.